The rows below give T cell receptor beta chains drawn from one sample of a study of regulatory T cells in long-lasting Graves disease. From the multiplex PCR reads, TCRdb called clonotypes with MiXCR, one entry per CDR3 protein. The table lists about 470,000 distinct CDR3 sequences, roughly 20% of them singletons. Source: peripheral blood mononuclear cells (PBMCs), taken when the disease was refractory, from a patient treated with antithyroid drugs. These TCRs come from a female donor with Graves disease. Both conserved end residues are part of each CDR3.

v_call cdr3_aa
TRBV9 CASSASTLGTLHEQYF
TRBV3-1 CASSPKTEDRLQETQYF
TRBV28 CASSFGAGGSYEQYF
TRBV29-1 CSVVGLQSTEQYF
TRBV6-1 CASTSGSGPYEQYF
TRBV14 CASSQRGGLGTYEQYF
TRBV6-2/TRBV6-3 CASIPAGASYEQYF
TRBV30 CAWNPTYSTYGYTF
TRBV12-3/TRBV12-4 CASSWGLSTDTQYF
TRBV29-1 CSVDEGAGGYTF